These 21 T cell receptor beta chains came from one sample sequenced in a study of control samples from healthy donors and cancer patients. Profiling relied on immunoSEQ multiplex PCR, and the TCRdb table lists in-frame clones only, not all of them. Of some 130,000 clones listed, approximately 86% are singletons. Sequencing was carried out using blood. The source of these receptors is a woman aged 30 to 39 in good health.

CDR3 protein: CASSQVGPGLDEKLFF. The CDR3 DNA reads as TGTGCCAGCAGCCAAGTGGGACCAGGGTTGGATGAAAAACTGTTTTTT. This sequence joins TRBV3-1 (or the pseudogene TRBV3-2) and TRBJ1-4; possible D gene TRBD1, 5 bases. This CDR3 is 16 amino acids long. The germline V and J ends were trimmed by 1 base and 6 bases, with 15 bases remaining between them. Germline-derived CDR1 and CDR2 are LGHDT and YNNKEL (reference sequence).

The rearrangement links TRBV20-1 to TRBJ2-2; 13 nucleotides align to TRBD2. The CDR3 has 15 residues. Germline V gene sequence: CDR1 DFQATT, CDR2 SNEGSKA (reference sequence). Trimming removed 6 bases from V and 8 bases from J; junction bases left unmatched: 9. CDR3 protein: CSASTSGRASGELFF. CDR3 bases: TGCAGTGCCAGTACTAGCGGGAGGGCCTCAGGGGAGCTGTTTTTT.

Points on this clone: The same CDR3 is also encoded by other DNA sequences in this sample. This chain's CDR3 is CASSQDRAGNTIYF. In DNA, the CDR3 is TGCGCCAGCAGCCAGGACAGGGCTGGAAACACCATATATTTT. The gene calls are TRBV5-1 and TRBJ1-3; 8 bases match TRBD1. J gave up 2 bases and V 4 bases, and 2 bases lay outside the gene matches. The CDR3 covers 14 residues. Germline CDR1 reads SGHRS; CDR2 reads YFSETQ.

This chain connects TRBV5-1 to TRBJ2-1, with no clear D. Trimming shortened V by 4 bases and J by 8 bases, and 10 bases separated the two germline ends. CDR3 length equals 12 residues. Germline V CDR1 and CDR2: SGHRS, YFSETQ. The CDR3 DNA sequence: TGCGCCAGCAGCCCAGAAAGGGATGAGCAGTTCTTC. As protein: CASSPERDEQFF.

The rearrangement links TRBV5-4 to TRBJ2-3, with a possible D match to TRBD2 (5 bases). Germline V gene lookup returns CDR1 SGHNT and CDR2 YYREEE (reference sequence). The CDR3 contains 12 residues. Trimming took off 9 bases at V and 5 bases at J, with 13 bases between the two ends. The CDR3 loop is CATEVGGDTQYF. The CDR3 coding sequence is TGTGCCACGGAGGTTGGTGGAGATACGCAGTATTTT.

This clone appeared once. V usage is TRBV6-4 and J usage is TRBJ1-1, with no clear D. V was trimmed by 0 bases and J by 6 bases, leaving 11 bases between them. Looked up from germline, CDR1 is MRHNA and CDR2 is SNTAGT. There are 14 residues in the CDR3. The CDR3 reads CASSDSGGVSEAFF. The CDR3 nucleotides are TGTGCCAGCAGTGACTCTGGTGGGGTGTCTGAAGCTTTCTTT.

CDR3 bases: TGCGCCAGCAGCTTGCGTCGTAGCCGGGATGCGGCAGATACGCAGTATTTT. This translates into CASSLRRSRDAADTQYF. The chain couples TRBV5-1 to TRBJ2-3; a weak D match, TRBD2 (5 bases). This CDR3 contains 17 residues. Between the trimmed V and J ends, which lost 1 base and 4 bases, there was a span of 19 bases. Germline V gene sequence: CDR1 SGHRS, CDR2 YFSETQ.

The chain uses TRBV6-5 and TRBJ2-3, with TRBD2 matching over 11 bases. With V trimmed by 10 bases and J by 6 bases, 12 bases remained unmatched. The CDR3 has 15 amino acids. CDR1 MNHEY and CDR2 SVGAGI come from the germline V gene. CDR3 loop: CATSSGTSGVDTQYF. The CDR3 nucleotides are TGTGCCACTTCCTCCGGGACTAGCGGAGTGGATACGCAGTATTTT.

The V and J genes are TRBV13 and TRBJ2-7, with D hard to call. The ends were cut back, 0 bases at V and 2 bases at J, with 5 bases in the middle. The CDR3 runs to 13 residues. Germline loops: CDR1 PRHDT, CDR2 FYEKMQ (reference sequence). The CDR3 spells CASSLGDAYEQYF. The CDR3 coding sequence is TGTGCCAGCAGCTTAGGGGATGCCTACGAGCAGTACTTC.

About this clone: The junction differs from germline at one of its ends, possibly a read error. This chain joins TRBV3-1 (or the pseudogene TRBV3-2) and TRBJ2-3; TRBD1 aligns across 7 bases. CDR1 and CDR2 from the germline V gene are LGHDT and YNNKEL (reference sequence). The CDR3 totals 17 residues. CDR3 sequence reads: CASSLGSGTVSTNTQYF. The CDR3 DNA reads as TGTGCCAGCAGCCTTGGGTCCGGGACAGTCAGCACAAATACGCAGTATTTT.

DNA of the CDR3: TGTGCCTCAACTCGGGGGACAGGGGGCGGGTACGAGCAGTACTTC. Protein sequence: CASTRGTGGGYEQYF. V gene TRBV28 combines with J gene TRBJ2-7, with TRBD1 matching over 12 bases. V was pared by 11 bases and J by 4 bases, with 12 bases of the junction left unmatched. The germline V gene encodes CDR1 MDHEN and CDR2 SYDVKM. This CDR3 has 15 amino acids.

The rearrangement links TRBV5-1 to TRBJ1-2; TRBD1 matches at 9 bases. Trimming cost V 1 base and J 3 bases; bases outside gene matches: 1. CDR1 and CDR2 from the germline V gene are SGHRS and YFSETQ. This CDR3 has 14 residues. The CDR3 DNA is TGCGCCAGCAGCTTGCGGACAGGGGACTATGGCTACACCTTC. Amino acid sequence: CASSLRTGDYGYTF.

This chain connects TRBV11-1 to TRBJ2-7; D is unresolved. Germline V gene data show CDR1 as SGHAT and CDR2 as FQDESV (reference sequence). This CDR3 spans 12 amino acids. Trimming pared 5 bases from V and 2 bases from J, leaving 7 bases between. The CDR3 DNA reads TGTGCCAGCAGCGCCGAAACCTACGAGCAGTACTTC. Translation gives CASSAETYEQYF.

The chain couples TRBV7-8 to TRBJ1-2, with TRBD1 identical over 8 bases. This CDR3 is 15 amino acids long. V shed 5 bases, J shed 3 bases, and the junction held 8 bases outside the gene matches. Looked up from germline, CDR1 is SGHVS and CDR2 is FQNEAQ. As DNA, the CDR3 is TGTGCCAGCAGCCCCCACAGGGGGTTAGACTATGGCTACACCTTC. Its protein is CASSPHRGLDYGYTF.

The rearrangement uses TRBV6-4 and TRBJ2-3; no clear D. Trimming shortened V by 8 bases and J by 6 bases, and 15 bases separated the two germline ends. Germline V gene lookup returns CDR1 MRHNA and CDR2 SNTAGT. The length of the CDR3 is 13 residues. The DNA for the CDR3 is TGTGCCAGCGGGTTTGGATTGGGGGATACGCAGTATTTT. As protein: CASGFGLGDTQYF.

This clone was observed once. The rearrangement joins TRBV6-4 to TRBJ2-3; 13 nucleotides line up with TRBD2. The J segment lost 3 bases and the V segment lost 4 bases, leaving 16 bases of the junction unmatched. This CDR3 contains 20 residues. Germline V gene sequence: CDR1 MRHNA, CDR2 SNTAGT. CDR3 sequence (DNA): TGTGCCAGCAGTGGGACCTATGAAGAAGGACTAGCGGGAGTGACAGATACGCAGTATTTT. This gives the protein CASSGTYEEGLAGVTDTQYF.

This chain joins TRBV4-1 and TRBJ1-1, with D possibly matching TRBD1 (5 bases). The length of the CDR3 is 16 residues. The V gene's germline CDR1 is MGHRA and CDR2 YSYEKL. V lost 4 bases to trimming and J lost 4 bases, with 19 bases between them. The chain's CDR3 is CASSLRMGTGSTEAFF. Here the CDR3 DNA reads TGCGCCAGCAGCCTCAGGATGGGGACGGGGAGCACTGAAGCTTTCTTT.

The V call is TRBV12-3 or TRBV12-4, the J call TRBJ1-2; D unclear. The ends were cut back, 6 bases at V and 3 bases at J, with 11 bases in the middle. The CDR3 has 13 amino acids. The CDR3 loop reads CASSSRSDYGYTF. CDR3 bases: TGTGCCAGCAGCTCGCGGAGCGACTATGGCTACACCTTC.

CDR3 nucleotide sequence: TGTGCCAGCGCCCTGGAGGGGGGGAGGAGGACTTTGCAGTACTTC. It codes for CASALEGGRRTLQYF. The chain employs TRBV28 and TRBJ2-7; possible D gene TRBD2, 7 bases. Germline V CDR1 and CDR2: MDHEN, SYDVKM. V lost 8 bases to trimming and J lost 9 bases, with 26 bases between them. This CDR3 comprises 15 residues.

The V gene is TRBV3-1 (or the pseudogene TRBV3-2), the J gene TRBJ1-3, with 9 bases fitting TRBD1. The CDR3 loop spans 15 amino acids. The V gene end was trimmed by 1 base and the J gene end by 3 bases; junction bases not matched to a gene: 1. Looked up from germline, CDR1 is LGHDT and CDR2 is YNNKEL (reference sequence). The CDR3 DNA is TGTGCCAGCAGCCAAGGGACAGGGGTTGGAAACACCATATATTTT. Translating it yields CASSQGTGVGNTIYF.

CDR3 sequence reads: CASSEIRTSGNEQYF. The CDR3, as DNA: TGTGCCAGCAGTGAGATCCGGACTAGCGGGAACGAGCAGTACTTC. The chain links TRBV2 to TRBJ2-7; TRBD2 matches 12 bases. Trimming took 3 bases from V and 5 from J; bases not matched to a gene: 5. The CDR3 is 15 residues long. Germline V gives CDR1 SNHLY, CDR2 FYNNEI.